One TCR beta chain is described in this entry. The antigen is undetermined. The sample originates from a study of T cells in narcolepsy. Background on the study: Healthy controls were enrolled alongside patients with narcolepsy type 1 or type 2.

Whole-study results and caveats: Autoreactive clonotypes reportedly recurred in blood of same and different patients, not controls. Comparing one patient's CSF and blood CD4+ clonotypes highlighted HCRT- and TRIB2-specific autoreactive clonotypes.

The repertoire was sequenced with immunoSEQ multiplex PCR; TCRdb's copy has only in-frame clones and lacks some. This table holds 15,000 to 20,000 clones, roughly two thirds found once. V was clipped by 3 bases and J by 4 bases, with 16 bases between them. The CDR3 covers 15 residues. Germline CDR1 PRHDT, CDR2 FYEKMQ (reference sequence). The TCR was taken from a human donor with narcolepsy. The gene calls are TRBV13 and TRBJ2-7; D is unclear. What was sequenced was CD45RA- memory CD8+ T cells from PBMCs. The CDR3 is CASSFSPHKTYEQYF. CDR3 nucleotide sequence: TGTGCCAGCAGCTTTTCCCCCCACAAGACGTACGAGCAGTACTTC.